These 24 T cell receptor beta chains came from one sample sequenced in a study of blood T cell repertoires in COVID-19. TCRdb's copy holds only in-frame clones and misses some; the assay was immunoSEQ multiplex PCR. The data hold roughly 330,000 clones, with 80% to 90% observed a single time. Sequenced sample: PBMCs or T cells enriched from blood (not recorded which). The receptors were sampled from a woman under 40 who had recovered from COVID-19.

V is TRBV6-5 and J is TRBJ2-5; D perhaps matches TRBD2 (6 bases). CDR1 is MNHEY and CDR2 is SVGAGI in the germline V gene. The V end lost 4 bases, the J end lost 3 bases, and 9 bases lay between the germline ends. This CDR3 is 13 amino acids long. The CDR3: CASSFSGEETQYF. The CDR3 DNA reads TGTGCCAGCAGTTTTTCGGGGGAAGAGACCCAGTACTTC.

The CDR3 DNA is TGCGCCAGCAGCTCACCACAGGGGGGGTCCCTGAACACTGAAGCTTTCTTT. Translating gives CASSSPQGGSLNTEAFF. V gene TRBV5-1 combines with J gene TRBJ1-1; 8 bases align to TRBD1. This CDR3 spans 17 amino acids. Per the germline V gene, CDR1 is SGHRS and CDR2 is YFSETQ. The V gene end was trimmed by 3 bases and the J gene end by 0 bases; junction bases not matched to a gene: 10.

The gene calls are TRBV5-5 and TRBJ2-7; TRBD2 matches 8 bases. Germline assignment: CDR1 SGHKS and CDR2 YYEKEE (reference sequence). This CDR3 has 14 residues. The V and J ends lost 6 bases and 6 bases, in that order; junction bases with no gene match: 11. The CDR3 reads CASTLPGGAAEQYF. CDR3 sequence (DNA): TGTGCCAGCACCCTACCCGGGGGGGCCGCCGAGCAGTACTTC.

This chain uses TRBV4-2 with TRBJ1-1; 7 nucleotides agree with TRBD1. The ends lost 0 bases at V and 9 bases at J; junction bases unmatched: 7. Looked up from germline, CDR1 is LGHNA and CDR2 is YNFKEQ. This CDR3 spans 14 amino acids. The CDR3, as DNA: TGTGCCAGCAGCCAAGATACAGGGGAACCCCAAGCTTTCTTT. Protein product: CASSQDTGEPQAFF.

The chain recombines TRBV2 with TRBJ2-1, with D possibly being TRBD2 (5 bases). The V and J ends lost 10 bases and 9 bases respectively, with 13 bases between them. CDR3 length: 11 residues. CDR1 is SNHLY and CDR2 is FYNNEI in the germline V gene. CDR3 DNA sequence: TGTGCCACCTATTGGGGAGTTGAGCAGTTCTTC. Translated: CATYWGVEQFF.

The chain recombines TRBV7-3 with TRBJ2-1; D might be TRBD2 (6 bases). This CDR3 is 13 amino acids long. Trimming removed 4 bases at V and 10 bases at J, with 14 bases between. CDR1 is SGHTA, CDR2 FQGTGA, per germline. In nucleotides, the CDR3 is TGTGCCAGCAGCTCCTCACTAGCTGTGGAGCAGTTCTTC. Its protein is CASSSSLAVEQFF.

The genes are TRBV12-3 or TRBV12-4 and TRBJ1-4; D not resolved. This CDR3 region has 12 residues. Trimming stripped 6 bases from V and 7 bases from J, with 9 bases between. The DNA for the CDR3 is TGTGCCAGCAGCCCGGGTGGTGAAAAACTGTTTTTT. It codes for CASSPGGEKLFF.

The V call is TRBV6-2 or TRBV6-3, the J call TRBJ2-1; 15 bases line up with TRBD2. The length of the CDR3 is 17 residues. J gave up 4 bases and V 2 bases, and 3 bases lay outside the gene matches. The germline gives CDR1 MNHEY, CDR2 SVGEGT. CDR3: CASSYRTSGGVYNEQFF. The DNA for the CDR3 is TGTGCCAGCAGTTACCGGACTAGCGGGGGGGTTTACAATGAGCAGTTCTTC.

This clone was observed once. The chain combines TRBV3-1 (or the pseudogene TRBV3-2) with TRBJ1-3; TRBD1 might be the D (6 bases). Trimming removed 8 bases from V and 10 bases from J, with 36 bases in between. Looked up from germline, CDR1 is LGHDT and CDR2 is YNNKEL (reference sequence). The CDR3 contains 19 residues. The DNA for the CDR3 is TGTGCCAGCGCGGCCTTACGACCCAGGGGCACATCAATCCTTAAGACCATATATTTT. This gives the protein CASAALRPRGTSILKTIYF.

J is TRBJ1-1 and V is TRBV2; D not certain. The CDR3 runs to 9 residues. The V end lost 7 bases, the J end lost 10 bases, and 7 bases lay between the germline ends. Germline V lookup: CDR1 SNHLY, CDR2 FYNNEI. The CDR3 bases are TGTGCCAGCATAGCGTCAGCTTTCTTT. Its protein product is CASIASAFF.

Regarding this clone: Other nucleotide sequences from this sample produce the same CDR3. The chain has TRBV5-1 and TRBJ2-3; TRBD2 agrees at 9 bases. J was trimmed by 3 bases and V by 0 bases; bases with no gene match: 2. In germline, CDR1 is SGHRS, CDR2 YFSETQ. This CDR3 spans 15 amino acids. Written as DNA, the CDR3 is TGCGCCAGCAGCTTGGCCAGCGGGGGGACAGATACGCAGTATTTT. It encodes CASSLASGGTDTQYF.

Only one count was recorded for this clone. The CDR3 nucleotides read TGTGCCAGCAGCTCGCGGGCTACCTCTGGAAACACCATATATTTT. Amino acids: CASSSRATSGNTIYF. The rearrangement uses TRBV7-2 and TRBJ1-3, with D uncertain. V was shortened by 4 bases and J by 0 bases, with 10 bases between the two germline ends. The CDR3 runs 15 residues. Germline V gene sequence: CDR1 SGHTA, CDR2 FQGNSA. The whole variable domain, filled in from reference TRBV7-2 and TRBJ1-3, reads GAGVSQSPSNKVTEKGKDVELRCDPISGHTALYWYRQSLGQGLEFLIYFQGNSAPDKSGLPSDRFSAERTGGSVSTLTIQRTQQEDSAVYLCASSSRATSGNTIYFGEGSWLTVV.

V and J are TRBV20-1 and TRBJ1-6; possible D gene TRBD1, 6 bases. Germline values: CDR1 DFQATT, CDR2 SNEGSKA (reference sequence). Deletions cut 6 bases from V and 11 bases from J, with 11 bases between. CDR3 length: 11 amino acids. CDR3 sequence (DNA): TGCAGTGCAGACAGGTCACCACCCCTCCACTTT. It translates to CSADRSPPLHF.

CDR3 region: CASSLDQNEQFF. In DNA form, the CDR3 reads TGTGCCAGCAGCTTGGATCAGAATGAGCAGTTCTTC. The chain links TRBV5-6 to TRBJ2-1; D ambiguous. The CDR3 spans 12 residues. The V end lost 0 bases, the J end lost 7 bases, and 5 bases lay between the germline ends. Germline lookup yields CDR1 SGHDT and CDR2 YYEEEE.

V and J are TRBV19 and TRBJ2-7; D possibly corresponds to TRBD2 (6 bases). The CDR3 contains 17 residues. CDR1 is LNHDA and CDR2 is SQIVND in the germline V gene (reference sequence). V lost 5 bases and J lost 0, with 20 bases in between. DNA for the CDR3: TGTGCCAGTAGTTCTTACACGGGACTCGCGAGCTCCTACGAGCAGTACTTC. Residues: CASSSYTGLASSYEQYF.

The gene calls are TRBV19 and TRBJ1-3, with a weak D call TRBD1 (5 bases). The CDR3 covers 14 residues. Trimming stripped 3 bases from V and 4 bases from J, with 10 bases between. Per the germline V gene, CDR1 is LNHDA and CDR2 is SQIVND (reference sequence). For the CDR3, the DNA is TGTGCCAGTAGTATCCAGGGAAGGGGAAACACCATATATTTT. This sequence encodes CASSIQGRGNTIYF. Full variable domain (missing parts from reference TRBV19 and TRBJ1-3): DGGITQSPKYLFRKEGQNVTLSCEQNLNHDAMYWYRQDPGQGLRLIYYSQIVNDFQKGDIAEGYSVSREKKESFPLTVTSAQKNPTAFYLCASSIQGRGNTIYFGEGSWLTVV.

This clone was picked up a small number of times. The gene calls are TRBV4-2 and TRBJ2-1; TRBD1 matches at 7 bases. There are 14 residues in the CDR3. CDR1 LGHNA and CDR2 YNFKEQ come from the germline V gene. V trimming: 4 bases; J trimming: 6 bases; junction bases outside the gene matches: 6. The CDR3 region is CASSLEGAINEQFF. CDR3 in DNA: TGTGCCAGCAGCCTAGAGGGGGCCATCAATGAGCAGTTCTTC.

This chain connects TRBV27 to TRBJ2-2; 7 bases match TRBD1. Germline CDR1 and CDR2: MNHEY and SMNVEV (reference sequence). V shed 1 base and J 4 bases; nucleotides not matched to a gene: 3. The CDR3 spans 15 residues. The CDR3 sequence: CASSLLQGTTGELFF. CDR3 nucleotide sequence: TGTGCCAGCAGTTTATTACAGGGGACCACCGGGGAGCTGTTTTTT.

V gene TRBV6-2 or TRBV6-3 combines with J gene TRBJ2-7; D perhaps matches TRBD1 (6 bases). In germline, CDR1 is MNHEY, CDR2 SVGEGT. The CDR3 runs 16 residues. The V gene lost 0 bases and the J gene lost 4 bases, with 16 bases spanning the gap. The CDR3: CASSYSSGQGRYEQYF. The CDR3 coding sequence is TGTGCCAGCAGTTACTCGAGTGGCCAGGGGAGATACGAGCAGTACTTC.

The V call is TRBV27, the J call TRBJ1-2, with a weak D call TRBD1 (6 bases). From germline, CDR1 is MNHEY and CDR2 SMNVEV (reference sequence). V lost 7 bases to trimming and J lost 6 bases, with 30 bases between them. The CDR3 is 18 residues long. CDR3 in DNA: TGTGCCAGCACACATGGGGATCTGGGGGCAGGGGCCCATCATGGCTACACCTTC. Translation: CASTHGDLGAGAHHGYTF.

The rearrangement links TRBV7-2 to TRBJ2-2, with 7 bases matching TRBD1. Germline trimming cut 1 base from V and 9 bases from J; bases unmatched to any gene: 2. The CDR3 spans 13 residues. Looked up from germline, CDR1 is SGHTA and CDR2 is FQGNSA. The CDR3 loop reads CASSLDRGWELFF. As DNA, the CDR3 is TGTGCCAGCAGCTTAGACAGGGGCTGGGAGCTGTTTTTT.

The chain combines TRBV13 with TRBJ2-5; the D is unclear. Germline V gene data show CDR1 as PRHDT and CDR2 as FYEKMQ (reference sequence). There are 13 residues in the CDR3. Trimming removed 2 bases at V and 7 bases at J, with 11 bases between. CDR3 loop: CASSLSSLGTQYF. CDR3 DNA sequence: TGTGCCAGCAGCTTAAGTAGCCTCGGGACCCAGTACTTC. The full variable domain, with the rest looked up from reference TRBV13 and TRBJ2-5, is AAGVIQSPRHLIKEKRETATLKCYPIPRHDTVYWYQQGPGQDPQFLISFYEKMQSDKGSIPDRFSAQQFSDYHSELNMSSLELGDSALYFCASSLSSLGTQYFGPGTRLLVL.

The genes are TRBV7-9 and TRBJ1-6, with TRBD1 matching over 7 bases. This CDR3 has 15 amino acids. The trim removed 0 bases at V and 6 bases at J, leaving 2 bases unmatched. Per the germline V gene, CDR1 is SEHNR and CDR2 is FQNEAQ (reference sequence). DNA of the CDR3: TGTGCCAGCAGCTTAGCGTCAGGGGGTAATTCACCCCTCCACTTT. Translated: CASSLASGGNSPLHF.

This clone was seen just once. DNA of the CDR3: TGCGCCAGCAGACATACGACACAGGCTTTGAACACTGAAGCTTTCTTT. This codes for CASRHTTQALNTEAFF. The chain is built from TRBV5-1 and TRBJ1-1; maybe TRBD1 (5 bases). This CDR3 has 16 amino acids. V lost 5 bases, J lost 0 bases, and 17 bases lay in between. The germline V gene has CDR1 SGHRS and CDR2 YFSETQ.